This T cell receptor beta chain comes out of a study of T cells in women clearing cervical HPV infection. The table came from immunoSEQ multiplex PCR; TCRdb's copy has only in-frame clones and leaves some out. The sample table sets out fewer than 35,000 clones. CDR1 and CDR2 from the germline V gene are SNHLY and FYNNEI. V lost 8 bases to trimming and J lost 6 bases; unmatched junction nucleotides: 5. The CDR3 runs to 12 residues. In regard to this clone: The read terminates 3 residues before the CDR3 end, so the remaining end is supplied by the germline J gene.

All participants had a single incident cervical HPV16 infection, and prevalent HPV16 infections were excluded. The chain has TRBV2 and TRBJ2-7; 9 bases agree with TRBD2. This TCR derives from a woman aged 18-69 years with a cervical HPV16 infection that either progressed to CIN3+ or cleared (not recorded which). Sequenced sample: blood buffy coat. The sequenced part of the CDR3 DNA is TGTGCCAGCGCTAGCGGGGCGGGCGAG. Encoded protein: CASASGAGE. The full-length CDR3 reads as CASASGAGEQYF. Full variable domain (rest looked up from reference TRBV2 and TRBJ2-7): EPEVTQTPSHQVTQMGQEVILRCVPISNHLYFYWYRQILGQKVEFLVSFYNNEISEKSEIFDDQFSVERPDGSNFTLKIRSTKLEDSAMYFCASASGAGEQYFGPGTRLTVT.